This T cell receptor (beta chain) was observed in a study of T cells expressing NK-cell markers. 5'RACE template switching with UMIs generated TCR beta cDNA. TCRdb re-called the 5' RACE reads, yielding one record per CDR3 amino acid sequence without DNA. This sample's table has 500,000 to 700,000 distinct CDR3 sequences. The CDR3 is 16 amino acids. From germline, CDR1 is SGHDT and CDR2 YYEEEE. The sequence derives from a young man in good health. The chain uses TRBV5-6 and TRBJ2-3; TCRdb names TRBD2, which stays unverified in the absence of DNA. Material for sequencing was blood T cells: a sorted CD56 or NKG2C T cell subset, CD4+ or CD8+ T cells, or bulk PBMC T cells (not recorded which). CDR3 amino acids: CASSLRTSGRTDTQYF.